This TCR beta chain is from a study of shared T cell receptors in the human thymus. Clones were sequenced by immunoSEQ multiplex PCR, and TCRdb holds only the in-frame ones, with some missing. This repertoire shows almost 550,000 clones, about four fifths found once; its top ten account for 0.013%. This CDR3 has 17 amino acids. Germline loops: CDR1 SGHRS, CDR2 YFSETQ. V lost 0 bases, J lost 2 bases, and 18 bases lay in between. This sample also appeared in a second study, on human thymus T cells.

The chain is built from TRBV5-1 and TRBJ2-7; D may be TRBD2 (6 bases). This receptor was obtained from a boy in the first two years of life with a congenital heart defect. Sequenced input: thymocytes. The CDR3: CASSLAAGTGKPYEQYF. Here the CDR3 DNA reads TGCGCCAGCAGCTTGGCCGCGGGGACGGGTAAGCCCTACGAGCAGTACTTC. Variable domain in full (rest from reference TRBV5-1 and TRBJ2-7): KAGVTQTPRYLIKTRGQQVTLSCSPISGHRSVSWYQQTPGQGLQFLFEYFSETQRNKGNFPGRFSGRQFSNSRSEMNVSTLELGDSALYLCASSLAAGTGKPYEQYFGPGTRLTVT.